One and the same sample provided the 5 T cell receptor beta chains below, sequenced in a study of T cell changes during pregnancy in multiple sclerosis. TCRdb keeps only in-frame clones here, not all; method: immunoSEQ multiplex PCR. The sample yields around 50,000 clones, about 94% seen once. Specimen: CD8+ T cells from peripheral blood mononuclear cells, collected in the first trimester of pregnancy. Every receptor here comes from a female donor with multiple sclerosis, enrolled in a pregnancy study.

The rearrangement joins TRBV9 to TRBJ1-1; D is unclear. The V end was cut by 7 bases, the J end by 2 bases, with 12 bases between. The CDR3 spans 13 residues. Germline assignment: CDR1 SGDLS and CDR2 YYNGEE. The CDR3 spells CASATGGNTEAFF. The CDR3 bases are TGTGCCAGCGCTACGGGAGGAAACACTGAAGCTTTCTTT.

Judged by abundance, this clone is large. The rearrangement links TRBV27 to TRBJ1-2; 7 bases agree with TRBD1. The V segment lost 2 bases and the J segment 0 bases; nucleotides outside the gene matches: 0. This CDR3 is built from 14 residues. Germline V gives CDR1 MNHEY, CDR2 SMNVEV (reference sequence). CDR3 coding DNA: TGTGCCAGCAGTTTACAGGGGGCTAACTATGGCTACACCTTC. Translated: CASSLQGANYGYTF.

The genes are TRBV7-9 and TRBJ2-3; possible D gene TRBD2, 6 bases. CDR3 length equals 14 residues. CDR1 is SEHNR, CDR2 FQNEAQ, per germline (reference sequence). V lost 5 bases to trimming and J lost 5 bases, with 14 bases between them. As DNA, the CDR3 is TGTGCCAGCAGCCAGGAGGGCCAGGGAGATACGCAGTATTTT. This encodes CASSQEGQGDTQYF.

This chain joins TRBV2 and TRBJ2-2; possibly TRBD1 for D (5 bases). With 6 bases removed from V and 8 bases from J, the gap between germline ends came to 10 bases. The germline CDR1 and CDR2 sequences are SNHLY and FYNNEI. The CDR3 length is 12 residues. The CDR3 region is CASRTPGGELFF. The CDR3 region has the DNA TGTGCCAGCAGGACCCCAGGGGGGGAGCTGTTTTTT.

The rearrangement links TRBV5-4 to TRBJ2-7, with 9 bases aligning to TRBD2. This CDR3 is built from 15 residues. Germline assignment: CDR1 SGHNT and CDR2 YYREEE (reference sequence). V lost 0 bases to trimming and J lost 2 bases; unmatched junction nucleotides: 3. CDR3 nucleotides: TGTGCCAGCAGCTTGGGGGCGGGGGGGGCCTACGAGCAGTACTTC. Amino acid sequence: CASSLGAGGAYEQYF.